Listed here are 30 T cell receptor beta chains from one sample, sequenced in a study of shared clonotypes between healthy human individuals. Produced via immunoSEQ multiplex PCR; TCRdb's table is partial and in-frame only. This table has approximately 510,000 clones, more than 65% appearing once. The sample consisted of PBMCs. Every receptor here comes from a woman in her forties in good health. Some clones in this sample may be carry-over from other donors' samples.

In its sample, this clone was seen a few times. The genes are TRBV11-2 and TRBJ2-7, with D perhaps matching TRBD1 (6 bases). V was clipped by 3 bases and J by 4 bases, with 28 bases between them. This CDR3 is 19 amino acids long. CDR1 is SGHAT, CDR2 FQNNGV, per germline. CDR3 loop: CASSFSQMRQADVLYEQYF. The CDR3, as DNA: TGTGCCAGCAGCTTTTCCCAAATGCGACAGGCGGACGTACTATACGAGCAGTACTTC.

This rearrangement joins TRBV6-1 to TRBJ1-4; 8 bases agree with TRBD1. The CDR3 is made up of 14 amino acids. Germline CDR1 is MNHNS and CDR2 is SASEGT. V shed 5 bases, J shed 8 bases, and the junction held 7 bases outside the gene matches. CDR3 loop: CASSIDRGAEKLFF. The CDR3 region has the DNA TGTGCCAGCAGTATCGACAGGGGCGCCGAAAAACTGTTTTTT.

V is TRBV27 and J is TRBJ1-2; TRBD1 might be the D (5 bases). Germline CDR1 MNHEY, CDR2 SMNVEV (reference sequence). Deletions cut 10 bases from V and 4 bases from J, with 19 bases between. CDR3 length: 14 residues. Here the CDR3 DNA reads TGTGCCATCGCCCGCTGGGGCAGGTTCTATGGCTACACCTTC. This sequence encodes CAIARWGRFYGYTF.

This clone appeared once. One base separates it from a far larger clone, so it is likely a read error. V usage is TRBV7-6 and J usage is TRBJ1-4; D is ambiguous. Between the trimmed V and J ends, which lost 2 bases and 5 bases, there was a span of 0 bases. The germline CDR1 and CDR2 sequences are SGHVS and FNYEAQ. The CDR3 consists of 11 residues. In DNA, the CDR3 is TGTGCCAGCAGCTTAAATGAAAAACTGTTTTTT. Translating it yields CASSLNEKLFF.

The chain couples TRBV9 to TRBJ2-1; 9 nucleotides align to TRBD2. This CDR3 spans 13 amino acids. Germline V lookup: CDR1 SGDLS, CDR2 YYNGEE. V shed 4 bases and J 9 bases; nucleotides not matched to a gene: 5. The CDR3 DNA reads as TGTGCCAGCAGCCCAGCGGGAGGAGGTGAGCAGTTCTTC. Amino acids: CASSPAGGGEQFF.

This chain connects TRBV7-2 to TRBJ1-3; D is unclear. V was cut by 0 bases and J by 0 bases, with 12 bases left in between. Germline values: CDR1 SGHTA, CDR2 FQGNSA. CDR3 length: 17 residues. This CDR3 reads CASSLATGGSSGNTIYF. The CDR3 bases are TGTGCCAGCAGCTTAGCCACCGGCGGCAGCTCTGGAAACACCATATATTTT.

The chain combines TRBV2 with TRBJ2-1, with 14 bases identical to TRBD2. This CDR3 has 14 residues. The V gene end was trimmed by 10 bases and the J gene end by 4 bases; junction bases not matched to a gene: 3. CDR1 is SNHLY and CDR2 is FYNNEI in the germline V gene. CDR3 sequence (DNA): TGTGCCACAGGGACTAGCGGGGGTTACAATGAGCAGTTCTTC. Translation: CATGTSGGYNEQFF. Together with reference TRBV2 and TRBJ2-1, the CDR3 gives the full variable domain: EPEVTQTPSHQVTQMGQEVILRCVPISNHLYFYWYRQILGQKVEFLVSFYNNEISEKSEIFDDQFSVERPDGSNFTLKIRSTKLEDSAMYFCATGTSGGYNEQFFGPGTRLTVL.

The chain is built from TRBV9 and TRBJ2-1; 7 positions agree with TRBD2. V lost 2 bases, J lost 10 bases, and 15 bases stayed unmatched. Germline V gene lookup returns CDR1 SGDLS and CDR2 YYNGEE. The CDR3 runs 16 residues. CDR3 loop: CASSVSWGGPYAEQFF. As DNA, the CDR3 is TGTGCCAGCAGCGTTTCTTGGGGAGGGCCCTACGCCGAGCAGTTCTTC.

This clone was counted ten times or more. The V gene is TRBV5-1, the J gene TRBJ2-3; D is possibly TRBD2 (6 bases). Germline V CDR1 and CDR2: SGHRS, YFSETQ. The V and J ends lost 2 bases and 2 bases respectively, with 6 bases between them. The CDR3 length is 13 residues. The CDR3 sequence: CASSLLATDTQYF. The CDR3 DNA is TGCGCCAGCAGCTTACTAGCCACAGATACGCAGTATTTT.

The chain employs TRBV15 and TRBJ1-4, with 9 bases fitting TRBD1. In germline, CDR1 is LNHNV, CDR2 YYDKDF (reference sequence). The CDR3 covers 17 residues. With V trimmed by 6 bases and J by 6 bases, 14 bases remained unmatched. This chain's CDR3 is CATRKGQGEIADEKLFF. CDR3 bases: TGTGCCACCAGGAAGGGACAGGGTGAGATAGCCGATGAAAAACTGTTTTTT.

The CDR3 sequence: CASSLAGGLTGELFF. In nucleotides, the CDR3 is TGCGCCAGCAGCTTGGCAGGGGGCCTTACCGGGGAGCTGTTTTTT. The chain combines TRBV5-1 with TRBJ2-2, with TRBD1 matching over 8 bases. V was pared by 0 bases and J by 5 bases, with 3 bases of the junction left unmatched. Per the germline V gene, CDR1 is SGHRS and CDR2 is YFSETQ. The length of the CDR3 is 15 residues.

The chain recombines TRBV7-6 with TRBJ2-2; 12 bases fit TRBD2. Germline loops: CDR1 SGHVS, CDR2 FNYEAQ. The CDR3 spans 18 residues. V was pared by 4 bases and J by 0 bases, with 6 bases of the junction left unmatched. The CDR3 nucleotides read TGTGCCAGCAGCTCCTGGACTAGCGGGGTTTCGAACACCGGGGAGCTGTTTTTT. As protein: CASSSWTSGVSNTGELFF.

The CDR3 DNA reads TGTGCCAGCTCGGCATCTGGGGGACGCTATGGCTACACCTTC. Protein product: CASSASGGRYGYTF. The chain combines TRBV18 with TRBJ1-2; TRBD1 is a possible D gene (5 bases). The germline CDR1 and CDR2 sequences are KGHSH and LQKENI. The germline V and J ends were trimmed by 6 bases and 4 bases, with 15 bases remaining between them. The CDR3 runs to 14 residues. Full variable domain (outside the CDR3, taken from reference TRBV18 and TRBJ1-2): NAGVMQNPRHLVRRRGQEARLRCSPMKGHSHVYWYRQLPEEGLKFMVYLQKENIIDESGMPKERFSAEFPKEGPSILRIQQVVRGDSAAYFCASSASGGRYGYTFGSGTRLTVV.

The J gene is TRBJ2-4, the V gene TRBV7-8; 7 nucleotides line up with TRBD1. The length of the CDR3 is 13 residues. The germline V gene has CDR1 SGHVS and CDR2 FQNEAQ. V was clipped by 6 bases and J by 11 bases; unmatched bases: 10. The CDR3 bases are TGTGCCAGCAGTGCTATGGGACAGTACGTTCAGTACTTC. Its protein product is CASSAMGQYVQYF.

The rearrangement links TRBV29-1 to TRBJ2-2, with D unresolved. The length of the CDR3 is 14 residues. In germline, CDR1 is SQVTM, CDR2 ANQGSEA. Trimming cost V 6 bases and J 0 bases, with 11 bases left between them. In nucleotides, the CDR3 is TGCAGCGTCCGCCGGTCCGCGAACACCGGGGAGCTGTTTTTT. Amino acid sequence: CSVRRSANTGELFF.

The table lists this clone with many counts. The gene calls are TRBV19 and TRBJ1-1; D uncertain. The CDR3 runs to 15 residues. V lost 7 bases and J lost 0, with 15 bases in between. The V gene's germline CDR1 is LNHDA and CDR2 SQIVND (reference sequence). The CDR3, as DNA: TGTGCCAGTAACCCCACCTGGCTCATGAACACTGAAGCTTTCTTT. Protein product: CASNPTWLMNTEAFF.

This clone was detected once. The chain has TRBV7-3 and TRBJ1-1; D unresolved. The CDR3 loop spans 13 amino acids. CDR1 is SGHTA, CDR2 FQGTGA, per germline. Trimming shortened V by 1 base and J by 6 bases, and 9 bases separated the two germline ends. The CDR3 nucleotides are TGTGCCAGCAGCTTAAGAACAAATTCTGAAGCTTTCTTT. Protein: CASSLRTNSEAFF.

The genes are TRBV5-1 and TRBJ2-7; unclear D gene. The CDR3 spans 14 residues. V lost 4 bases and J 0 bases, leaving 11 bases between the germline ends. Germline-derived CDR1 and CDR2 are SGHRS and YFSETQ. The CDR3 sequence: CASSLLTDSYEQYF. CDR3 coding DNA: TGCGCCAGCAGCCTACTGACGGACTCCTACGAGCAGTACTTC. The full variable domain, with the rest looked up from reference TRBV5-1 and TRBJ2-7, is KAGVTQTPRYLIKTRGQQVTLSCSPISGHRSVSWYQQTPGQGLQFLFEYFSETQRNKGNFPGRFSGRQFSNSRSEMNVSTLELGDSALYLCASSLLTDSYEQYFGPGTRLTVT.

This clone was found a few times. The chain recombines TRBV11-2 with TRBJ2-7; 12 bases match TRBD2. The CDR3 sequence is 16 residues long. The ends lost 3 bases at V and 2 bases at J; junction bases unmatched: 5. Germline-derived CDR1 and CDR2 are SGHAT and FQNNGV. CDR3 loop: CASSFLAGGGPYEQYF. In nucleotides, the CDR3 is TGTGCCAGCAGCTTCCTAGCGGGAGGGGGGCCCTACGAGCAGTACTTC.

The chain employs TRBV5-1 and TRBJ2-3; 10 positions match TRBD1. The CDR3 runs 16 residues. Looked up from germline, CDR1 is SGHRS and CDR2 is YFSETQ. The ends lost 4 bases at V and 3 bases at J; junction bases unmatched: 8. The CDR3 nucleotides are TGCGCCAGCAGCCCAGGACAGGGGGTCGGAACAGATACGCAGTATTTT. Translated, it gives CASSPGQGVGTDTQYF.

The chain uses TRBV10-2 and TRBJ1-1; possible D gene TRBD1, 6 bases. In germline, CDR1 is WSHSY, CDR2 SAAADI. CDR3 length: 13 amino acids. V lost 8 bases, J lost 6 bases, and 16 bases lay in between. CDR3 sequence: CASGDTRWAEAFF. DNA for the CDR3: TGCGCCAGCGGGGACACCCGATGGGCTGAAGCTTTCTTT.

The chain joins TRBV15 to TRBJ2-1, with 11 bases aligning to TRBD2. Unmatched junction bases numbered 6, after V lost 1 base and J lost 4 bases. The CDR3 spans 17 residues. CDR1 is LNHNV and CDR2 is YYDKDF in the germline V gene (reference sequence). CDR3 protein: CATSRVGGTSGYNEQFF. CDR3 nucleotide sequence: TGTGCCACCAGCAGAGTAGGGGGGACTAGCGGATACAATGAGCAGTTCTTC.

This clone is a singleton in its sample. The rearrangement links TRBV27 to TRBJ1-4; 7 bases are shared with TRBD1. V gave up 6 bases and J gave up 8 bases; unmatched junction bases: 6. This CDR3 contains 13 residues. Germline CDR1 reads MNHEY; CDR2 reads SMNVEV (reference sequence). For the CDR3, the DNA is TGTGCCAGCAGCCCGTCGGACAGGGAAAAACTGTTTTTT. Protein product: CASSPSDREKLFF.

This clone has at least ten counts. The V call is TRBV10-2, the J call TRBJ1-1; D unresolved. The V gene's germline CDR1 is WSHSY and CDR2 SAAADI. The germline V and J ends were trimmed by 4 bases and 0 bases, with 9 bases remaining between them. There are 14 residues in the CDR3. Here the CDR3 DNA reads TGCGCCAGCAGTGTCAACTACGTGAACACTGAAGCTTTCTTT. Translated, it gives CASSVNYVNTEAFF.

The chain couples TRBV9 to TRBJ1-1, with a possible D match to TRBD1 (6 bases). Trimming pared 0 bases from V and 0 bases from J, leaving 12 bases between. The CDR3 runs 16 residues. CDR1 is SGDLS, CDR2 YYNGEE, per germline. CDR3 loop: CASSVGPTGLNTEAFF. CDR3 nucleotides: TGTGCCAGCAGCGTAGGACCAACAGGGTTGAACACTGAAGCTTTCTTT.

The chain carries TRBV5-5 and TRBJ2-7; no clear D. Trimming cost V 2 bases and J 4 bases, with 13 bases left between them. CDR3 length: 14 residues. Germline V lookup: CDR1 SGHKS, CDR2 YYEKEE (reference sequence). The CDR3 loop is CASSFGTLRYEQYF. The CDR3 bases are TGTGCCAGCAGCTTTGGTACACTACGGTACGAGCAGTACTTC.

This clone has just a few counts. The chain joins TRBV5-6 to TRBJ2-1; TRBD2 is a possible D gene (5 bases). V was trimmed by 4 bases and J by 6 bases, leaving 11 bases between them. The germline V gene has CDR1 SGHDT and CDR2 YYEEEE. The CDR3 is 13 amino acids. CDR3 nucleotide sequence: TGTGCCAGCAGCCGCGGACTTGTCAATGAGCAGTTCTTC. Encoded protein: CASSRGLVNEQFF.

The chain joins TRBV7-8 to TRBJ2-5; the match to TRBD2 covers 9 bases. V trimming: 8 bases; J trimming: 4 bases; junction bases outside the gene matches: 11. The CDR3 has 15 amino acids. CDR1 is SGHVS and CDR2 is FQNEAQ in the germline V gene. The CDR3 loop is CASDTGGRAVETQYF. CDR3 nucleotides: TGTGCCAGCGACACTGGCGGGAGGGCCGTAGAGACCCAGTACTTC.

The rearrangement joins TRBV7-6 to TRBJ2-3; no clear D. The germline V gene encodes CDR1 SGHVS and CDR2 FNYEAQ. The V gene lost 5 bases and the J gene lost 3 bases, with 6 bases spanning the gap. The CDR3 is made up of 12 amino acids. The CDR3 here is CASSRATDTQYF. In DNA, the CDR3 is TGTGCCAGCAGCCGGGCTACAGATACGCAGTATTTT.

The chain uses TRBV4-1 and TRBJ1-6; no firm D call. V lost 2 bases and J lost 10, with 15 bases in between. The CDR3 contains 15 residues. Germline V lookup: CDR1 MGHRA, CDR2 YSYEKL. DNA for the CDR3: TGCGCCAGCAGCCAAAACGTTCCCGGAGAGTCACCCCTCCACTTT. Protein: CASSQNVPGESPLHF.